This TCR beta chain was observed in a study of regulatory T cells in long-lasting Graves disease. The V and J ends lost 6 bases and 6 bases, in that order; junction bases with no gene match: 5. CDR1 and CDR2 from the germline V gene are MNHNS and SASEGT. CDR3 size: 14 residues. In this sample, this clonotype turned up many times. With iRepertoire HTBI primers and Arm-PCR of CDR3 regions, TCR beta libraries were built. TCRdb analysed the multiplex PCR reads with MiXCR anew, one entry per CDR3 protein. The repertoire holds a few hundred thousand distinct CDR3 sequences, with approximately 15% as singletons. Time point here: newly diagnosed GD, antithyroid drugs for less than 3 months. PBMCs were the source of the RNA used for TCR sequencing. These data also featured in a second study, about T cells in Graves' hyperthyroidism and ophthalmopathy.

Material: peripheral blood mononuclear cells (PBMCs), obtained at new diagnosis, from a patient treated with antithyroid drugs. This TCR derives from a man aged 35 to 55 with Graves disease. V is TRBV6-1 and J is TRBJ1-1, with 12 nucleotides matching TRBD1. CDR3 coding DNA: TGTGCCAGCAGACCCCGGGACAGGGGGCCTGAAGCTTTCTTT. Translation gives CASRPRDRGPEAFF.